Presented here are 7 T cell receptor beta chains from one specimen sequenced in a study of cytomegalovirus exposure and HLA in healthy donors. Use of 60 Vbeta and 13 Jbeta primers characterized the PCR. The table came from immunoSEQ multiplex PCR; TCRdb's copy has only in-frame clones and leaves some out. The data show roughly 120,000 clones, approximately 81% seen once. Sequenced material: PBMCs. The receptors here all came from a young woman in good health and CMV-seropositive.

The J gene is TRBJ1-1, the V gene TRBV9, with a weak D call TRBD1 (5 bases). V was trimmed by 4 bases and J by 1 base, leaving 11 bases between them. The CDR3 sequence is 14 residues long. CDR1 is SGDLS and CDR2 is YYNGEE in the germline V gene. The CDR3 nucleotides are TGTGCCAGCAGCAAAGGGGAGGCGAACACTGAAGCTTTCTTT. Translation: CASSKGEANTEAFF.

This clone was counted a single time. This chain uses TRBV19 with TRBJ1-2; TRBD1 matches 8 bases. The CDR3 covers 14 residues. Per germline, CDR1 LNHDA and CDR2 SQIVND (reference sequence). J gave up 6 bases and V 5 bases, and 8 bases lay outside the gene matches. CDR3 DNA sequence: TGTGCCAGTAGTTACCCGGACAGGGACGATGGCTACACCTTC. Its translation: CASSYPDRDDGYTF.

The chain is built from TRBV2 and TRBJ2-5, with D uncertain. This CDR3 contains 14 residues. V lost 4 bases, J lost 2 bases, and 11 bases lay in between. CDR1 is SNHLY, CDR2 FYNNEI, per germline. The CDR3 spells CASSGRSAQETQYF. The CDR3 nucleotides are TGTGCCAGCAGTGGAAGGTCAGCGCAAGAGACCCAGTACTTC.

The chain joins TRBV28 to TRBJ1-5; D may be TRBD1 (5 bases). Trimming took off 11 bases at V and 6 bases at J, with 14 bases between the two ends. There are 12 residues in the CDR3. Germline V CDR1 and CDR2: MDHEN, SYDVKM. The CDR3 bases are TGTGCCGGATCAGGGCATGGTCAGCCCCAGCATTTT. Translating gives CAGSGHGQPQHF.

V is TRBV4-1 and J is TRBJ2-1, with TRBD2 matching 7 bases. Germline CDR1 is MGHRA and CDR2 is YSYEKL. The junction had 9 bases not matched to a gene; V was cut back by 3 bases and J by 10 bases. The CDR3 length is 14 residues. The CDR3, as DNA: TGCGCCAGCAGCCAGCCCGGGACTAAATGGGAGCAGTTCTTC. Amino acids: CASSQPGTKWEQFF.

Concerning this clone: The same CDR3 arises from other DNA sequences in this sample as well. The V call is TRBV7-3, the J call TRBJ1-2, with D unresolved. Trimming pared 2 bases from V and 7 bases from J, leaving 11 bases between. Germline V gives CDR1 SGHTA, CDR2 FQGTGA. This CDR3 is 13 amino acids long. The CDR3 reads CASSLAGGSGYTF. CDR3 sequence (DNA): TGTGCCAGCAGCTTAGCTGGTGGGAGTGGCTACACCTTC.

This chain joins TRBV7-6 and TRBJ2-7; D perhaps matches TRBD1 (6 bases). Germline-derived CDR1 and CDR2 are SGHVS and FNYEAQ. V was clipped by 1 base and J by 6 bases, with 10 bases between them. This CDR3 comprises 13 residues. Here the CDR3 reads CASSLGQGTEQYF. CDR3 in DNA: TGTGCCAGCAGCTTAGGCCAGGGGACCGAGCAGTACTTC.